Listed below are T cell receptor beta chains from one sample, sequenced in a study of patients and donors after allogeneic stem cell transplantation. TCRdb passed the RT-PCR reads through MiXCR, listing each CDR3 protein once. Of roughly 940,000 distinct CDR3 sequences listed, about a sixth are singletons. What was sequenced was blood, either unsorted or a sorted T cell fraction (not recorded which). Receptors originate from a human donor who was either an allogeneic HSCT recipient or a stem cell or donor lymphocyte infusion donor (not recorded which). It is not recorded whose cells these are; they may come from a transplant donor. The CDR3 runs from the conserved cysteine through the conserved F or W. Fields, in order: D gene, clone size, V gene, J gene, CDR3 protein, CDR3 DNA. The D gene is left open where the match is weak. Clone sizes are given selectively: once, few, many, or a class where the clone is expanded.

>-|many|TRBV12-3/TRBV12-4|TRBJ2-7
CASSPSRKNSYEQYF
TGTGCCAGCAGTCCTTCCCGAAAGAATAGCTACGAGCAGTACTTC
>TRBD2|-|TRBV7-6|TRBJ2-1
CASSTGTSGTPPGDNEQFF
TGTGCCAGCAGCACCGGGACTAGCGGGACCCCTCCGGGGGACAATGAGCAGTTCTTC
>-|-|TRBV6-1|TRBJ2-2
CASRRLSGRNGELFF
TGTGCCAGCAGACGTCTGTCGGGGCGGAACGGGGAGCTGTTTTTT
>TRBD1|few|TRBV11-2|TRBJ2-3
CASSPYLTGGPGTDTQYF
TGTGCCAGCAGCCCATACTTAACAGGGGGGCCGGGGACAGATACGCAGTATTTT
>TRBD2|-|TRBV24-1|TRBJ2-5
CATSDPTSEVQETQYF
TGTGCCACCAGTGACCCGACTAGCGAGGTCCAAGAGACCCAGTACTTC
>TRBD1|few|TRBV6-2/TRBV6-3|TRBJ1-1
CASSDSGGTIYTEAFF
TGTGCCAGCAGTGACTCAGGGGGCACGATTTACACTGAAGCTTTCTTT
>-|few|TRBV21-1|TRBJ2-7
CASNTWTGFAYEQYF
TGTGCCAGCAACACATGGACAGGGTTCGCCTACGAGCAGTACTTC
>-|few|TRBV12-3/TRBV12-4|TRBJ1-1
CASTTQAGLTEAFF
TGTGCCAGCACTACACAGGCTGGGCTCACTGAAGCTTTCTTT
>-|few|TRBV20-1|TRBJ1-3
CSARDPSGNTIYF
TGCAGTGCTAGAGACCCTTCTGGAAACACCATATATTTT
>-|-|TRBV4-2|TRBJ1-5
CASSQESYQPQHF
TGTGCCAGCAGCCAAGAAAGCTATCAGCCCCAGCATTTT
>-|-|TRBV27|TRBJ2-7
CASSPNRDTSSYEQYF
TGTGCCAGCAGCCCGAACCGGGACACCTCCTCCTACGAGCAGTACTTC
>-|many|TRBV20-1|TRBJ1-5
CSASPTGSNQPQHF
TGCAGTGCTTCCCCTACAGGGTCCAACCAGCCCCAGCATTTT
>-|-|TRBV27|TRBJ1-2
CASSSFSKRFPGERGYTF
TGTGCCAGCAGTTCCTTCTCGAAAAGGTTCCCGGGGGAACGTGGCTACACCTTC
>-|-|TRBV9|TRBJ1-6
CARVRSPLHF
TGTGCCAGGGTACGGTCACCCCTCCACTTT
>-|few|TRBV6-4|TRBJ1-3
CASRPWAGKENTIYF
TGTGCCAGCAGGCCCTGGGCAGGGAAGGAAAACACCATATATTTT
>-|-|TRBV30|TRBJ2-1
CAVHKNNEQFF
TGTGCCGTTCACAAGAACAATGAGCAGTTCTTC
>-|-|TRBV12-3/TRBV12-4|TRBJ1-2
CASSPRAPGGYTF
TGTGCCAGCAGTCCTCGGGCACCAGGAGGCTACACCTTC
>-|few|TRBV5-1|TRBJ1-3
CASREPGQRKTIYF
TGCGCCAGCAGAGAACCGGGACAACGGAAGACCATATATTTT
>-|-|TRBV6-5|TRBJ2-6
CASSYSGGRGSGANVLTF
TGTGCCAGCAGTTACTCCGGGGGGCGCGGGTCCGGGGCCAACGTCCTGACTTTC
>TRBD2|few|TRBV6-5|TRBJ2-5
CASSYSPSGSGRTQYF
TGTGCCAGCAGTTACTCCCCTAGCGGGAGTGGTAGGACCCAGTACTTC
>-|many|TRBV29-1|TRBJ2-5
CSVEVEETQYF
TGCAGCGTTGAGGTAGAGGAGACCCAGTACTTC
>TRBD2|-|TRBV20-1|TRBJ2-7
CSASGGTTYEQYF
TGCAGTGCTAGCGGGGGGACTACCTACGAGCAGTACTTC
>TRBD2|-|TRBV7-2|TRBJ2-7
CASSISGGSSYEQYF
TGTGCCAGCAGCATTAGCGGGGGAAGCTCCTACGAGCAGTACTTC
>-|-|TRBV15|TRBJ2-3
CATSRDWRVGDTQYF
TGTGCCACCAGCAGAGATTGGCGGGTTGGAGATACGCAGTATTTT
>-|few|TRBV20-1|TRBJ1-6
CSAMSRGGGLANSPLHF
TGCAGTGCTATGTCTAGGGGAGGGGGGCTGGCTAATTCACCCCTCCACTTT
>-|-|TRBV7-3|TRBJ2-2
CASVFNSERTGELFF
TGTGCCAGCGTCTTTAACAGCGAGAGGACCGGGGAGCTGTTTTTT
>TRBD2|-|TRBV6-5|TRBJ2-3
CASKRTSGRQYF
TGTGCCAGCAAACGGACTAGCGGGAGGCAGTATTTT
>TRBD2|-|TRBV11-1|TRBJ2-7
CASSSSSGKPYEQYF
TGTGCCAGCAGCTCCTCTAGCGGTAAGCCCTACGAGCAGTACTTC
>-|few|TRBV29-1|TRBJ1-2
CSGVGDLYGYTF
TGCAGCGGTGTAGGGGATCTGTATGGCTACACCTTC
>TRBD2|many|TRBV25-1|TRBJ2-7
CASSESREGDYEQYF
TGTGCCAGCAGTGAATCGAGGGAGGGAGACTACGAGCAGTACTTC
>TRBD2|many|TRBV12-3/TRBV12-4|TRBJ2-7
CASSLAGGYEQYF
TGTGCCAGCAGCTTAGCGGGGGGGTACGAGCAGTACTTC
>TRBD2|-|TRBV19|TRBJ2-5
CASCRTSGDAETQYF
TGTGCCAGTTGCCGGACTAGCGGGGATGCAGAGACCCAGTACTTC
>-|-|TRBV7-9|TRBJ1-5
CASSLTGQNQPQHF
TGTGCCAGCAGCCTTACGGGGCAGAATCAGCCCCAGCATTTT
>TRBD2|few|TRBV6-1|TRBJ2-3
CASSATSVGTDTQYF
TGTGCCAGCAGTGCGACTAGCGTGGGCACAGATACGCAGTATTTT
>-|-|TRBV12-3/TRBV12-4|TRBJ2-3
CASSQMGRPTDTQYF
TGTGCCAGCAGCCAGATGGGGAGGCCCACAGATACGCAGTATTTT
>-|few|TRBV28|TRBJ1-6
CASIPSGWGRDNSPLHF
TGTGCCAGCATACCCTCAGGGTGGGGCAGGGATAATTCACCCCTCCACTTT
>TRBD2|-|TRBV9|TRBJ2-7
CASSRGTSGREYEQYF
TGTGCCAGCAGCAGGGGGACTAGCGGGAGGGAATACGAGCAGTACTTC
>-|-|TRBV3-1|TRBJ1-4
CASSQRGNEKLFF
TGTGCCAGCAGCCAGCGGGGAAATGAAAAACTGTTTTTT
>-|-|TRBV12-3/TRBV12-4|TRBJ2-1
CASSLRVWGRHNEQFF
TGTGCCAGCAGTCTTCGCGTGTGGGGGCGCCACAATGAGCAGTTCTTC
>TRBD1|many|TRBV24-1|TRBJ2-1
CATSVATGGGEQFF
TGTGCCACCAGTGTCGCGACAGGGGGCGGTGAGCAGTTCTTC